This T cell receptor (beta chain) was recorded in a study of OX40 agonist ivuxolimab in advanced cancers. The wider study: Dosing consisted of intravenous ivuxolimab at 0.01 to 10 mg/kg every 2 weeks. Patients treated during dose escalation were battling hepatocellular carcinoma, melanoma, renal cell or head and neck cancer.

With regard to this clone: Its antigen is unidentified.

Findings and limits, study-wide: CD4+ T cells averaged fewer expanded clones than CD8+ T cells. Partly responding patients at 0.1-3.0 mg/kg showed some of the smallest clonal expansion.

Sequenced by immunoSEQ multiplex PCR; TCRdb stores in-frame clones only, minus some. The sample carries 80,000 to 100,000 clones, roughly 90% recorded once. The CDR3 extends over 14 amino acids. V trimming: 10 bases; J trimming: 4 bases; junction bases outside the gene matches: 10. Germline CDR1 and CDR2: SEHNR and FQNEAQ (reference sequence). The V gene is TRBV7-9, the J gene TRBJ2-3; 8 positions match TRBD2. The sequence was obtained from an adult with an advanced solid tumor such as melanoma, head and neck, liver or kidney cancer. This material consisted of CD4+ or CD8+ T cells sorted from blood, taken in a trial of the OX40 agonist ivuxolimab. The CDR3 bases are TGTGCCACCTCCCTGGGACTAGACCCAGATACGCAGTATTTT. It is translated as CATSLGLDPDTQYF.